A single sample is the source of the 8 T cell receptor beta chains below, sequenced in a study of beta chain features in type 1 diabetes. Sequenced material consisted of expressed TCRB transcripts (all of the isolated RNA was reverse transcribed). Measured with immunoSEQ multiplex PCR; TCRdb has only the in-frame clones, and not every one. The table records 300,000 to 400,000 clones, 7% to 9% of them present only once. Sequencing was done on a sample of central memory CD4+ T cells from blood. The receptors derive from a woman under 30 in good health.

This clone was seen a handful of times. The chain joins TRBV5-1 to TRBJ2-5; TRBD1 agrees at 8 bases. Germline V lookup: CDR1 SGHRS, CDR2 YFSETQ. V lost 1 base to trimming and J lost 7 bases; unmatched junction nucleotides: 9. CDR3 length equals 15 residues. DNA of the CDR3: TGCGCCAGCAGCTTGCGATCAGGACAGGGAGGGACCCAGTACTTC. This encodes CASSLRSGQGGTQYF.

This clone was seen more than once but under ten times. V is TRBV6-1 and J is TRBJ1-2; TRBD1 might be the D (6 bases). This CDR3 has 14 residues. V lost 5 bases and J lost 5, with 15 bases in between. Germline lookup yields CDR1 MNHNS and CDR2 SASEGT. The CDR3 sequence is CASSREGDGYGYTF. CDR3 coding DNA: TGTGCCAGCAGTCGCGAGGGGGATGGATATGGCTACACCTTC.

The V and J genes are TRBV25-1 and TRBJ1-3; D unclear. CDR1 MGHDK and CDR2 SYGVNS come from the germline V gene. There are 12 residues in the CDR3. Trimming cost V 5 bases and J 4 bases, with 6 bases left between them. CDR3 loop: CASSPPGNTIYF. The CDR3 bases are TGTGCCAGCAGTCCCCCAGGAAACACCATATATTTT.

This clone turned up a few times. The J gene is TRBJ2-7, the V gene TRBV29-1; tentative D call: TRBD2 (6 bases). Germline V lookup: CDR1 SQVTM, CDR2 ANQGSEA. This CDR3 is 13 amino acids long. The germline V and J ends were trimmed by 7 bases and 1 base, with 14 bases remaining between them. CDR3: CSATSRGSYEQYF. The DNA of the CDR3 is TGCAGCGCCACCTCTCGGGGGTCCTACGAGCAGTACTTC.

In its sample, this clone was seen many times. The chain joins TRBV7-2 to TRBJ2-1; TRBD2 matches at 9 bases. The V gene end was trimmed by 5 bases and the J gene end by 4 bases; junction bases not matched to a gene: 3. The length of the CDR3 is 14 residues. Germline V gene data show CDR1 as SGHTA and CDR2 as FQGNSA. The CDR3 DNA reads TGTGCCAGCAGCCGGACTAGCGCATACAATGAGCAGTTCTTC. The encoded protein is CASSRTSAYNEQFF.

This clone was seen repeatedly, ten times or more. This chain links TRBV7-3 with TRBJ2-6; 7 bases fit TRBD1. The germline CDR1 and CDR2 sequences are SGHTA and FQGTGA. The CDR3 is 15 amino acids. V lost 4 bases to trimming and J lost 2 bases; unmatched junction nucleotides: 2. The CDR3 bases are TGTGCCAGCAGCTCACAGGGGACTGGGGCCAACGTCCTGACTTTC. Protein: CASSSQGTGANVLTF.

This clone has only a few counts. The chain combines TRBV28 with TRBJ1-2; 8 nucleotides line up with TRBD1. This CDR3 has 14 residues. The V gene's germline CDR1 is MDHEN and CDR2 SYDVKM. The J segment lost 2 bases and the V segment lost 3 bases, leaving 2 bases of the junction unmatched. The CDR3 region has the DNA TGTGCCAGCAGTTTGGGGACAGGCAACTATGGCTACACCTTC. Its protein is CASSLGTGNYGYTF.

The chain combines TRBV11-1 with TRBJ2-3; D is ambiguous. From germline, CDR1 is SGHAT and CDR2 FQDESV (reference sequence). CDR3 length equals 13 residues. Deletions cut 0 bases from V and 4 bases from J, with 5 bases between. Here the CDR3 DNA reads TGTGCCAGCAGCTTAGCGCTGCCAGATACGCAGTATTTT. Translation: CASSLALPDTQYF.